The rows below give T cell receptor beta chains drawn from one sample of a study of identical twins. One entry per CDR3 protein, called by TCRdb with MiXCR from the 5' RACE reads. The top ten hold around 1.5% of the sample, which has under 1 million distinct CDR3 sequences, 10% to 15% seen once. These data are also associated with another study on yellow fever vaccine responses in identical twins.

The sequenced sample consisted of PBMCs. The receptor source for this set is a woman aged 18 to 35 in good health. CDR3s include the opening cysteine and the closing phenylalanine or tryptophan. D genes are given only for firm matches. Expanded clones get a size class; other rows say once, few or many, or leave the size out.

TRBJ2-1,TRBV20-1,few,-,TGCAGTGCAGATACAGCGGACGAGCAGTTCTTC,CSADTADEQFF
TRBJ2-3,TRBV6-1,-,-,TGTGCCAGCAGTGAGTGGCTTACAGATACGCAGTATTTT,CASSEWLTDTQYF
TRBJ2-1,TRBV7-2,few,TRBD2,TGTGCCAGCAGCTTAGCGGCTAGCGGGGTGGGCAATGAGCAGTTCTTC,CASSLAASGVGNEQFF
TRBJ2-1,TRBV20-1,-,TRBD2,TGCAGTGCTAGAGGAGGACTAGCGGGGGGAAGCAATGAGCAGTTCTTC,CSARGGLAGGSNEQFF
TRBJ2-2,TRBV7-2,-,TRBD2,TGTGCCAGCAGCTTAATGATACTAGCGGGGGGAACCGGGGAGCTGTTTTTT,CASSLMILAGGTGELFF
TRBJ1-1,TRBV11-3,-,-,TGTGCCAGCAGCTTAATGGGGGGAAACACTGAAGCTTTCTTT,CASSLMGGNTEAFF
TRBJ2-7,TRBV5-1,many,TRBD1,TGCGCCAGCAGCTTGGTTGGGACAGGATCCTACGAGCAGTACTTC,CASSLVGTGSYEQYF
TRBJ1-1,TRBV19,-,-,TGTGCCAGTAGTATCGATCGGATGGAAGCTTTCTTT,CASSIDRMEAFF
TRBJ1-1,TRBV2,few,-,TGTGCCAGCACCGACCCAGCAGCTTTCTTT,CASTDPAAFF
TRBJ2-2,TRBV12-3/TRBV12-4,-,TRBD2,TGTGCCAGCAGCCCTCACCGGATAGCGGGAGGATCCGGGGAGCTGTTTTTT,CASSPHRIAGGSGELFF
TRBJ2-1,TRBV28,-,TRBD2,TGTGCCAGCAGGCGGACTAGCGGGAGCGGAGGCTACAATGAGCAGTTCTTC,CASRRTSGSGGYNEQFF
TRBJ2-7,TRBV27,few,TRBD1,TGTGCCAGCAGTTCTCAGGGGGCCGGAGCCTACGAGCAGTACTTC,CASSSQGAGAYEQYF
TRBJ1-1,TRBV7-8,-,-,TGTGCCAGCAGCTTGGAACTGTTCCCTGAAGCTTTCTTT,CASSLELFPEAFF
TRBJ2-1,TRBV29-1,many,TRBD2,TGCAGCGTTGAAGTTAATTTAGGGACTAGGGTTCCCAATGAGCAGTTCTTC,CSVEVNLGTRVPNEQFF
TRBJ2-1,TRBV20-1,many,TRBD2,TGCAGTGCTCAAGACCACGAGCGGGGCCGCTACAATGAGCAGTTCTTC,CSAQDHERGRYNEQFF
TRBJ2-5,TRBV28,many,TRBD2,TGTGCCAGCAGTTCCTACGGACTAGCGGGGGAGGAGACCCAGTACTTC,CASSSYGLAGEETQYF
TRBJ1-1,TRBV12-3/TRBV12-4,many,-,TGTGCCAGCACCGTAGGGGTGGCAGCTTTCTTT,CASTVGVAAFF
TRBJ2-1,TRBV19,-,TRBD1,TGTGCCAGTAGTATCGGGGGGACAGGGAACAATGAGCAGTTCTTC,CASSIGGTGNNEQFF
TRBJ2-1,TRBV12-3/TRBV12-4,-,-,TGTGCCAGCAGTTACCTGATGGGGGGTACCAACAATGAGCAGTTCTTC,CASSYLMGGTNNEQFF
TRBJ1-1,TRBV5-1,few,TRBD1,TGCGCCAGCAGCACAGGGGCAGGGTGGTACACTGAAGCTTTCTTT,CASSTGAGWYTEAFF
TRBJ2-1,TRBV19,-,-,TGTGCCAGTAGTACCCCTCCTAGCGGAGGGGGCAATGAGCAGTTCTTC,CASSTPPSGGGNEQFF
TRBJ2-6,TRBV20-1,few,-,TGCAGTGCTAGAGTGTTTGGCAGGGAACCATCTGGGGCCAACGTCCTGACTTTC,CSARVFGREPSGANVLTF
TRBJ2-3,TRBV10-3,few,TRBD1,TGTGCCGTCGGTCCAGGACAGGGTGGAGATACGCAGTATTTT,CAVGPGQGGDTQYF
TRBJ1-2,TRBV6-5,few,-,TGTGCCAGCAGTTACTCCTCGGAGGGCATTGCATCTAACTATGGCTACACCTTC,CASSYSSEGIASNYGYTF
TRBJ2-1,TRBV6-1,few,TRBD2,TGTGCCAGCCGTAGGACTAGCGGGAGTTTCATCGCCTACAATGAGCAGTTCTTC,CASRRTSGSFIAYNEQFF
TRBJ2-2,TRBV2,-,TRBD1,TGTGCCAGCAGCGAGACAGGGCCCGGGGAGCTGTTTTTT,CASSETGPGELFF
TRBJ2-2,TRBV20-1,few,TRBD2,TGCAGTGTCCGCCGCGGGGGCACCGGGGAGCTGTTTTTT,CSVRRGGTGELFF
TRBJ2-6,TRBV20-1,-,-,TGCAGTGCCATCCGAGGGGGCTCTGGGGCCAACGTCCTGACTTTC,CSAIRGGSGANVLTF
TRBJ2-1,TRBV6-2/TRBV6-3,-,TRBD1,TGTGCCAGCAGTTACCCTCGACAGGGGTTTGTTGAGCAGTTCTTC,CASSYPRQGFVEQFF
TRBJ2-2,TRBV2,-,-,TGTGCCAGCAGTGATTACGGGGGCCACACCGGGGAGCTGTTTTTT,CASSDYGGHTGELFF
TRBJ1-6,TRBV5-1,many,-,TGCGCCAGCAGCTTGGAGGGCAGGAGGAATTCACCCCTCCACTTT,CASSLEGRRNSPLHF
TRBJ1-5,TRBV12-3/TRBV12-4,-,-,TGTGCCAGCAGTGTTACAGCTAGCAATCAGCCCCAGCATTTT,CASSVTASNQPQHF
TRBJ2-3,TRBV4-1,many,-,TGCGCCAGCAGCCTTAGACTAGTCTCTAGCACAGATACGCAGTATTTT,CASSLRLVSSTDTQYF
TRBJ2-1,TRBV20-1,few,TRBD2,TGCAGTGCTTTAGCGACTAGCGGCCTTACTTACAATGAGCAGTTCTTC,CSALATSGLTYNEQFF
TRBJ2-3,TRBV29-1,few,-,TGCAGCGCTCGGGACGGACGAGATACGCAGTATTTT,CSARDGRDTQYF
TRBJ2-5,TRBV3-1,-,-,TGTGCCAGCAGCCAAGCGAAGCTCAGGGAGACCCAGTACTTC,CASSQAKLRETQYF
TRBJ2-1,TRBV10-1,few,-,TGCGCCAGCAGTAGGTATAGGTCCCTCTCCTACAATGAGCAGTTCTTC,CASSRYRSLSYNEQFF